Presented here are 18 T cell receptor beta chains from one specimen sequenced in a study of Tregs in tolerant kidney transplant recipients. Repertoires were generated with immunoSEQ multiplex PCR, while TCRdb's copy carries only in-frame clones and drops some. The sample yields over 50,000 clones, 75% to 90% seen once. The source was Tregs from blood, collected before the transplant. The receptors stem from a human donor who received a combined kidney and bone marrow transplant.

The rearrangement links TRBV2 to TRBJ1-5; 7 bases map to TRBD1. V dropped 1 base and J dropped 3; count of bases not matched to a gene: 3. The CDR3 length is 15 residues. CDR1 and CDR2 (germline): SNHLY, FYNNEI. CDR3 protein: CASSEDRGFNQPQHF. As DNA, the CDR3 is TGTGCCAGCAGTGAAGACAGGGGATTCAATCAGCCCCAGCATTTT.

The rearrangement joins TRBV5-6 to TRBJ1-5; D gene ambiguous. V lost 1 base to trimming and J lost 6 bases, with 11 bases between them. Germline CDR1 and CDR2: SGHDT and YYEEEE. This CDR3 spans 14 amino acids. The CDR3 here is CASSLFGVGQPQHF. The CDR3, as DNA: TGTGCCAGCAGCTTGTTCGGGGTAGGTCAGCCCCAGCATTTT.

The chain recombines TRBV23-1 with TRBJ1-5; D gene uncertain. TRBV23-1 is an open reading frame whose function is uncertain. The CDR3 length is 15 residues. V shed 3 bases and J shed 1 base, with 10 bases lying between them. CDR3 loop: CASSHRGRSNQPQHF. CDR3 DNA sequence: TGCGCCAGCAGTCATCGCGGACGGAGCAATCAGCCCCAGCATTTT.

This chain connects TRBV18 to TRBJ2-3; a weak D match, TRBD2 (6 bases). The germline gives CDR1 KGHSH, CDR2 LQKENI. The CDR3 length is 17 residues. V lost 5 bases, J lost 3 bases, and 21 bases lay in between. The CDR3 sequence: CASSDLGGGLRTDTQYF. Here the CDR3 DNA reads TGTGCCAGCTCAGATCTAGGCGGAGGGCTACGGACAGATACGCAGTATTTT.

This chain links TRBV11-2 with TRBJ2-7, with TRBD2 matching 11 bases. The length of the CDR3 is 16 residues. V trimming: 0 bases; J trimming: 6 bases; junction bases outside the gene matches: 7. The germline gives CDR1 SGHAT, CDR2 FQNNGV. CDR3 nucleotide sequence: TGTGCCAGCAGCTTAGATCAAACTAGCGGGGGTTTCGAGCAGTACTTC. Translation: CASSLDQTSGGFEQYF.

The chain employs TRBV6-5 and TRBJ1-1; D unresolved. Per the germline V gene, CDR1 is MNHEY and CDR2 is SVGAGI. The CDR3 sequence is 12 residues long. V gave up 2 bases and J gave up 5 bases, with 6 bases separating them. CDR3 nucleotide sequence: TGTGCCAGCAGTTACCAGTTAACTGAAGCTTTCTTT. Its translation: CASSYQLTEAFF.

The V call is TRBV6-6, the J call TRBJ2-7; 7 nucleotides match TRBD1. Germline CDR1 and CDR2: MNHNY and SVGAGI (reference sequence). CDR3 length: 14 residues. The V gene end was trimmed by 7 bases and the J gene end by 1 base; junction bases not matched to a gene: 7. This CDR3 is CASNRGPISYEQYF. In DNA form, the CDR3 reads TGTGCCAGCAATAGGGGGCCTATATCCTACGAGCAGTACTTC.

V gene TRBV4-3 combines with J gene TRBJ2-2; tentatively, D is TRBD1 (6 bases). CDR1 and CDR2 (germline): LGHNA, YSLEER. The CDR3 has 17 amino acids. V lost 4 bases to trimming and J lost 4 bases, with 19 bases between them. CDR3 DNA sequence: TGCGCCAGCAGCCGGTCAGTCTCAGGGGCCGGCACCGGGGAGCTGTTTTTT. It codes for CASSRSVSGAGTGELFF.

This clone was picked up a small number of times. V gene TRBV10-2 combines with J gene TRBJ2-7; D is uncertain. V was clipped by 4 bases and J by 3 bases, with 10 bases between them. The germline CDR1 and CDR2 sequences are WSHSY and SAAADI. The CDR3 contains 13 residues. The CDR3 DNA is TGCGCCAGCAGTGTGCCAGCTGGCTACGAGCAGTACTTC. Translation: CASSVPAGYEQYF.

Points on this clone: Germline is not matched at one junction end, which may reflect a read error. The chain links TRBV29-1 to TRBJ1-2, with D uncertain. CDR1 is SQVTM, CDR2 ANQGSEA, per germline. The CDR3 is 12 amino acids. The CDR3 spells CSVQEGLGGYTF. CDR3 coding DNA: TGCAGCGTTCAAGAGGGTTTGGGTGGCTACACCTTC.

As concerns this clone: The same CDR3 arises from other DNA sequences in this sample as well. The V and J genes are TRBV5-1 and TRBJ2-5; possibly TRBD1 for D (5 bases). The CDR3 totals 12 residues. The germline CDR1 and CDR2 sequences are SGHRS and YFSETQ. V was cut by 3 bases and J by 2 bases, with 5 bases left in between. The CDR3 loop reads CASSSGQETQYF. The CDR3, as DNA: TGCGCCAGCAGCTCAGGGCAAGAGACCCAGTACTTC.

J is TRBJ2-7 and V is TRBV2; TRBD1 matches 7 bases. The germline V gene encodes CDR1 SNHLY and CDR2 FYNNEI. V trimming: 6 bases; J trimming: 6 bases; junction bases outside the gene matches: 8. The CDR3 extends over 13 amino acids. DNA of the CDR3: TGTGCCAGCAGCTATGGGACAGCGCTCGAGCAGTACTTC. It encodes CASSYGTALEQYF.

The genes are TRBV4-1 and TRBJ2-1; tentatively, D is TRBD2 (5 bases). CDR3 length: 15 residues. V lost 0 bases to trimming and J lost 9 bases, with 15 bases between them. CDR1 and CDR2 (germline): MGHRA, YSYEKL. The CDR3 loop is CASSQDRRSVAEQFF. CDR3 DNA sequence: TGCGCCAGCAGCCAAGATCGGAGGAGCGTGGCTGAGCAGTTCTTC.

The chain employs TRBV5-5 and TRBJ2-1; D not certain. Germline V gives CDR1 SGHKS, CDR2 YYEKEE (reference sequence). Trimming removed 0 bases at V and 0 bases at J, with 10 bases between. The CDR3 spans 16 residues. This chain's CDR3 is CASSLGFSSSYNEQFF. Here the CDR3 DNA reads TGTGCCAGCAGCTTGGGTTTCTCGAGCTCCTACAATGAGCAGTTCTTC.

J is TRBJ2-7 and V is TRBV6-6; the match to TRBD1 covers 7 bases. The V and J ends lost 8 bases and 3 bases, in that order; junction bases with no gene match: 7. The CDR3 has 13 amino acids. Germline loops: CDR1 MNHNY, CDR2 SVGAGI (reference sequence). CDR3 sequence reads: CASLGGPYYEQYF. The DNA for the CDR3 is TGTGCCAGCTTAGGGGGCCCTTACTACGAGCAGTACTTC.

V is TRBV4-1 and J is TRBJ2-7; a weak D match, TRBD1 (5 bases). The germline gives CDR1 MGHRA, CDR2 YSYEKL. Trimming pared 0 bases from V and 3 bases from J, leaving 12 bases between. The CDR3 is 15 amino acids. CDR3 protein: CASSQETALNYEQYF. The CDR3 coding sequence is TGCGCCAGCAGCCAAGAGACAGCCTTGAACTACGAGCAGTACTTC.

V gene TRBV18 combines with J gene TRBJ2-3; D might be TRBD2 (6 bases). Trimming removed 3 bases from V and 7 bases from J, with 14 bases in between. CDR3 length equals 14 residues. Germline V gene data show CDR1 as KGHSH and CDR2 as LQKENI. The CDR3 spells CASSPSGGINTQYF. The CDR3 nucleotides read TGTGCCAGCTCACCCTCCGGGGGAATAAATACGCAGTATTTT.

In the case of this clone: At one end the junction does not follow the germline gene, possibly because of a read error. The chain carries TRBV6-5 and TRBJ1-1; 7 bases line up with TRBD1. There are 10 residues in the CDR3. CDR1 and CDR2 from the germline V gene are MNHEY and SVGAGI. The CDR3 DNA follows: TGTGCCAGCCTAGGGGGACAGCTCGAGTTT. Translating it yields CASLGGQLEF.